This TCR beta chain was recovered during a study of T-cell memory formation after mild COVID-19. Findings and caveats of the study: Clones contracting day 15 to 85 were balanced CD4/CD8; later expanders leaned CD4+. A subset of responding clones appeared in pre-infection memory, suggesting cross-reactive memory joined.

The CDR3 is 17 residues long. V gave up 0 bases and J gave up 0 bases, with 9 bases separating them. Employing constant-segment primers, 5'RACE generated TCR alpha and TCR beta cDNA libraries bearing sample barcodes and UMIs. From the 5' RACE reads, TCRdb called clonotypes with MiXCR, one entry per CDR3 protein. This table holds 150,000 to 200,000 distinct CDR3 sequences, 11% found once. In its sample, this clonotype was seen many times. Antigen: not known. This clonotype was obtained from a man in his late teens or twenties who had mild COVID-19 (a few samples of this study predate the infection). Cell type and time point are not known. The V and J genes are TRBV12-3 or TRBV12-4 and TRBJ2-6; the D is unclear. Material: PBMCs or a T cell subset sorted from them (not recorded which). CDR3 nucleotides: TGTGCCAGCAGTTTAGCGCTCCGCGCCTCTGGGGCCAACGTCCTGACTTTC. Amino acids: CASSLALRASGANVLTF.